Listed below are T cell receptor beta chains from one sample, sequenced in a study of blood T cell repertoires in COVID-19. The repertoire was sequenced with immunoSEQ multiplex PCR; TCRdb's copy has only in-frame clones and lacks some. Of hundreds of thousands of clones listed, 90% were seen once; the top ten hold around 0.96%. Input material: peripheral blood. These receptors were taken from a woman in her thirties or forties with COVID-19, enrolled during active disease. Both conserved end residues are part of each CDR3. D genes are given only for firm matches. Size values are once, few and many counts, or a class for expanded clones, and some rows have none.

J gene | clone size | D gene | V gene | CDR3 DNA | CDR3 protein
TRBJ2-2 | once | TRBD1 | TRBV7-9 | TGTGCCAGCAGCCCAAGGGACAGGGGCCCTTTAAATTCCGGGGAGCTGTTTTTT | CASSPRDRGPLNSGELFF
TRBJ2-1 | - | TRBD2 | TRBV7-2 | TGTGCCAGCAGCTCGGGACTAGACTCCTACAATGAGCAGTTCTTC | CASSSGLDSYNEQFF
TRBJ2-1 | - | TRBD1 | TRBV29-1 | TGCAGCGTTGAAGAGGGCGGGACAGGGATGGGAAATGAGCAGTTCTTC | CSVEEGGTGMGNEQFF
TRBJ2-3 | - | TRBD1 | TRBV3-1/TRBV3-2 | TGTGCCAGCAGCCTCAGGACAGGGGGCGCGGCAGATACGCAGTATTTT | CASSLRTGGAADTQYF
TRBJ1-1 | - | - | TRBV30 | TGTGCCTATCAGCGGCCCTTGAACACTGAAGCTTTCTTT | CAYQRPLNTEAFF
TRBJ2-1 | once | - | TRBV5-4 | TGTGCCAGCAGCCGGGATCACAATGAGCAGTTCTTC | CASSRDHNEQFF
TRBJ2-7 | - | - | TRBV6-5 | TGTGCCAGCAGCCCGGACAGCGCAACCTACGAGCAGTACTTC | CASSPDSATYEQYF
TRBJ2-1 | - | TRBD2 | TRBV7-2 | TGTGCCAGCAGACCTAAACCGGGATCGGGACTACGCTACAATGAGCAGTTCTTC | CASRPKPGSGLRYNEQFF
TRBJ1-6 | - | TRBD1 | TRBV7-2 | TGTGCCAGCAGGCTGACAGGGTCCGATTCACCCCTCCACTTT | CASRLTGSDSPLHF
TRBJ2-7 | - | - | TRBV28 | TGTGCCAGCAGTACCACATACGAGCAGTACTTC | CASSTTYEQYF
TRBJ1-1 | - | - | TRBV7-2 | TGTGCCAGCAGCCTAATCGGGGAGGGAAGGAACACTGAAGCTTTCTTT | CASSLIGEGRNTEAFF
TRBJ1-5 | - | - | TRBV19 | TGTGCCAGTAGTAGAACGCTAGACTGGAATCAGCCCCAGCATTTT | CASSRTLDWNQPQHF
TRBJ1-3 | - | - | TRBV4-2 | TGTGCCAGCAGCCGCGCCACGACAGATGTAAACACCATATATTTT | CASSRATTDVNTIYF
TRBJ2-3 | - | TRBD1 | TRBV7-2 | TGTGCCAGCAGCCCACAGGGGACAGATACGCAGTATTTT | CASSPQGTDTQYF
TRBJ1-4 | - | - | TRBV7-2 | TGTGCCAGCAGCCCCAGGGTAGGGTTTCTTGCAACTAATGAAAAACTGTTTTTT | CASSPRVGFLATNEKLFF
TRBJ1-4 | few | - | TRBV3-1/TRBV3-2 | TGTGCCAGCAGTTGGTCCCTGAGCTCCCAATTGTTTGGACTGTTTTTT | CASSWSLSSQLFGLFF
TRBJ2-7 | once | TRBD1 | TRBV29-1 | TGCAGCGTTGCTTTCAGGGGGCTCAGCGAGCAGTACTTC | CSVAFRGLSEQYF
TRBJ1-2 | - | TRBD1 | TRBV7-2 | TGTGCCAGCAGCCCACAGGGGGCGACTGGCTACACCTTC | CASSPQGATGYTF
TRBJ1-6 | - | - | TRBV28 | TGTGCCAGCAGTTCTCGGGGTGACCCCCTCCACTTT | CASSSRGDPLHF
TRBJ1-5 | - | - | TRBV29-1 | TGCAGCGTTGTTTCAGCAGGGGTCCCGGGTCAGCCCCAGCATTTT | CSVVSAGVPGQPQHF
TRBJ1-1 | once | - | TRBV28 | TGTGCCAGCAGAGCTCTTATGAGGAACACTGAAGCTTTCTTT | CASRALMRNTEAFF
TRBJ1-4 | - | - | TRBV7-9 | TGTGCCAGCAGCTTTGCCGGGGCTAATGAAAAACTGTTTTTT | CASSFAGANEKLFF
TRBJ2-7 | - | - | TRBV2 | TGTGCCAGCAGGTGGGCTGTCGCTTACGAGCAGTACTTC | CASRWAVAYEQYF
TRBJ2-7 | once | - | TRBV6-2/TRBV6-3 | TGTGCCAGCAGTTATTTAGGCGGCCACTACGAGCAGTACTTC | CASSYLGGHYEQYF
TRBJ1-5 | - | - | TRBV28 | TGTGCCAGCTTCCTAACAGGCCAGCCCCAGCATTTT | CASFLTGQPQHF
TRBJ1-1 | - | TRBD1 | TRBV2 | TGTGCCAGCAGGAACAGGGGCCGCCACACTGAAGCTTTCTTT | CASRNRGRHTEAFF
TRBJ2-1 | - | - | TRBV28 | TGTGCCAGTGCGAGTTCCCTTCCCAATGAGCAGTTCTTC | CASASSLPNEQFF
TRBJ1-6 | few | TRBD1 | TRBV2 | TGTGCCAGCAGTTACCGGACAGGGTCGGATTCACCCCTCCACTTT | CASSYRTGSDSPLHF
TRBJ2-7 | - | - | TRBV21-1 | - | CASSKVGTGISYEQYF
TRBJ2-2 | - | TRBD2 | TRBV28 | TGTGCCAGCAGGCCGACTAGCCAGAACACCGGGGAGCTGTTTTTT | CASRPTSQNTGELFF
TRBJ2-3 | - | - | TRBV5-4 | TGTGCCAGCAGCTTAGGGGCGGCCGGTGCTAGCACAGATACGCAGTATTTT | CASSLGAAGASTDTQYF
TRBJ1-5 | few | TRBD1 | TRBV10-3 | TGTGCCATCCCCCGAGGGGACAGGGAGACAAGTCAGCCCCAGCATTTT | CAIPRGDRETSQPQHF
TRBJ2-1 | - | - | TRBV5-8 | TGTGCGAGGGGGAACAATGAGCAGTTCTTC | CARGNNEQFF
TRBJ2-7 | - | - | TRBV28 | TGTGCCAGCTCCGAGGGGGGGCGGCTTACGAGCTCCTACGAGCAGTACTTC | CASSEGGRLTSSYEQYF
TRBJ2-7 | - | - | TRBV6-5 | TGTGCCAGCAGCCCCCGACTAGAGTACGAGCAGTACTTC | CASSPRLEYEQYF
TRBJ1-2 | once | - | TRBV30 | TGTGCCTGGAGGTCATTCCCAGGGTTCTATGGCTACACCTTC | CAWRSFPGFYGYTF
TRBJ1-5 | - | - | TRBV4-2 | TGTGCCAGCAGCCAAGATCGAGATCAGCCCCAGCATTTT | CASSQDRDQPQHF
TRBJ1-4 | few | - | TRBV30 | TGTGCCTGGGGGGGCCGGAATGAAAAACTGTTTTTT | CAWGGRNEKLFF
TRBJ2-2 | - | - | TRBV4-3 | TGCGCCAGCAGCCAAGAGGGTGGCGGCACCAACACCGGGGAGCTGTTTTTT | CASSQEGGGTNTGELFF
TRBJ1-1 | - | TRBD1 | TRBV6-4 | TGTGCCAGCAGACAGGGGGTGAACACTGAAGCTTTCTTT | CASRQGVNTEAFF
TRBJ1-5 | - | TRBD1 | TRBV28 | TGTGCCAGCAGTCTAGAGTGGGGCAGGGGGCTTCAGCCCCAGCATTTT | CASSLEWGRGLQPQHF
TRBJ1-1 | once | - | TRBV4-3 | TGCGCCAGCAGCCAAGTTGGGGTTTCAGGGGCTAAGTCTGAAGCTTTCTTT | CASSQVGVSGAKSEAFF
TRBJ1-2 | - | TRBD1 | TRBV29-1 | TGCAGCGTTGAAGGGCTCGACAGGGGCCAATATGGCTACACCTTC | CSVEGLDRGQYGYTF
TRBJ1-2 | - | TRBD1 | TRBV10-3 | TGTGCCATCTTCCCAGGGGGCGCGAGCGGCTACACCTTC | CAIFPGGASGYTF
TRBJ2-5 | - | TRBD2 | TRBV4-1 | TGCGCCAGCAGCCTCACGGCGGGGGAAGAGACCCAGTACTTC | CASSLTAGEETQYF
TRBJ2-1 | - | TRBD1 | TRBV4-3 | TGCGCCAGCAGCCAATCCCCGGGGACAGTCAGCTCCTACAATGAGCAGTTCTTC | CASSQSPGTVSSYNEQFF
TRBJ2-7 | - | TRBD1 | TRBV7-6 | TGTGCCAGCAGCCCCGGGACAGGGTCGTGGCAGTACTTC | CASSPGTGSWQYF
TRBJ2-5 | - | TRBD1 | TRBV27 | TGTGCCAGCAGTTGGACAGGGTTTGAGGAGACCCAGTACTTC | CASSWTGFEETQYF
TRBJ1-2 | few | - | TRBV19 | TGTGCCAGTAGTATCGACAGAGACAACTATGGCTACACCTTC | CASSIDRDNYGYTF